Presented here are 8 T cell receptor beta chains from one specimen sequenced in a study of T cells in tuberculosis. Time point meaning: new active TB diagnosis, blood taken before or within 7 days of starting treatment. Only in-frame clones appear in the TCRdb table, and some are missing; sequencing was by immunoSEQ multiplex PCR. The repertoire holds more than 20,000 clones, with about 85% as singletons. Specimen: PBMCs, collected at tuberculosis diagnosis. These receptors were obtained from an adult with tuberculosis.

This clone has a handful of counts. The chain carries TRBV30 and TRBJ1-5; D might be TRBD1 (5 bases). CDR1 is GTSNPN and CDR2 is SVGIG in the germline V gene (reference sequence). Trimming pared 4 bases from V and 4 bases from J, leaving 11 bases between. The CDR3 extends over 13 amino acids. CDR3 in amino acids: CAWTREGNQPQHF. The CDR3 nucleotides read TGTGCCTGGACCAGGGAGGGGAATCAGCCCCAGCATTTT.

This clone was seen more than once but under ten times. The chain recombines TRBV4-1 with TRBJ1-1; 8 bases agree with TRBD1. The CDR3 runs to 14 residues. CDR1 is MGHRA, CDR2 YSYEKL, per germline. V lost 8 bases and J lost 1; bases outside the gene matches: 6. The CDR3 reads CASQIDRGNTEAFF. The DNA for the CDR3 is TGCGCCAGCCAAATCGACAGGGGGAACACTGAAGCTTTCTTT.

V usage is TRBV7-2 and J usage is TRBJ2-7; a possible D gene is TRBD2 (6 bases). Germline V gene data show CDR1 as SGHTA and CDR2 as FQGNSA. Trimming stripped 1 base from V and 2 bases from J, with 15 bases between. The CDR3 extends over 16 amino acids. The CDR3 DNA reads as TGTGCCAGCAGCTTAGAAGGCACTAGCCGTACCTACGAGCAGTACTTC. It yields the protein CASSLEGTSRTYEQYF. The variable domain in full, completed from reference TRBV7-2 and TRBJ2-7, reads GAGVSQSPSNKVTEKGKDVELRCDPISGHTALYWYRQSLGQGLEFLIYFQGNSAPDKSGLPSDRFSAERTGGSVSTLTIQRTQQEDSAVYLCASSLEGTSRTYEQYFGPGTRLTVT.

The rearrangement joins TRBV7-9 to TRBJ1-5; D is undetermined. The CDR3 covers 14 residues. CDR1 SEHNR and CDR2 FQNEAQ come from the germline V gene (reference sequence). V was shortened by 4 bases and J by 3 bases, with 10 bases between the two germline ends. CDR3 nucleotide sequence: TGTGCCAGCAGCTCGACATCGGTCAATCAGCCCCAGCATTTT. Protein product: CASSSTSVNQPQHF.

This rearrangement joins TRBV7-8 to TRBJ1-2, with 8 nucleotides matching TRBD1. The V gene end was trimmed by 2 bases and the J gene end by 7 bases; junction bases not matched to a gene: 15. Germline V CDR1 and CDR2: SGHVS, FQNEAQ. This CDR3 has 17 amino acids. CDR3 amino acids: CASSLPPRLRGQSGYTF. CDR3 sequence (DNA): TGTGCCAGCAGCTTACCACCGAGGCTCAGGGGGCAAAGTGGCTACACCTTC.

This clone showed up just a few times. This chain joins TRBV5-5 and TRBJ2-7, with a possible D match to TRBD1 (5 bases). CDR1 is SGHKS, CDR2 YYEKEE, per germline (reference sequence). This CDR3 has 15 amino acids. Trimming left V 0 bases short and J 3 bases short, with 13 bases between. CDR3 nucleotide sequence: TGTGCCAGCAGCTTGGCCTGGCAGGGCGTCTACGAGCAGTACTTC. Amino acid sequence: CASSLAWQGVYEQYF.

V is TRBV2 and J is TRBJ1-6; tentatively, D is TRBD1 (5 bases). CDR1 is SNHLY and CDR2 is FYNNEI in the germline V gene. V lost 6 bases, J lost 2 bases, and 8 bases lay in between. There are 14 residues in the CDR3. The CDR3 bases are TGTGCCAGCAGCCCCAGGGCCTATAATTCACCCCTCCACTTT. Amino acid sequence: CASSPRAYNSPLHF.

The V gene is TRBV7-8, the J gene TRBJ2-7; 9 bases are a match to TRBD1. This CDR3 spans 15 amino acids. Germline V gene data show CDR1 as SGHVS and CDR2 as FQNEAQ. The junction had 7 bases not matched to a gene; V was cut back by 3 bases and J by 4 bases. This chain's CDR3 is CASSFDDRGSYEQYF. The CDR3 nucleotides read TGTGCCAGCAGCTTTGATGACAGGGGGTCTTACGAGCAGTACTTC.